These 5 T cell receptor beta chains were sequenced from one sample in a study of T cells in women clearing cervical HPV infection. Here immunoSEQ multiplex PCR was the method, and the copy in TCRdb shows in-frame clones only, minus some. The sample data list more than 25,000 clones. The sample consisted of blood buffy coat. Every receptor here comes from a woman between 18 and 70 years old with a cervical HPV16 infection that either progressed to CIN3+ or cleared (not recorded which).

Incomplete CDR3 DNA: TGTGCCAGTAGTATGGACAGGGGCTCCGGGGAG. Translation: CASSMDRGSGE. The complete CDR3 protein is CASSMDRGSGELFF. The chain joins TRBV19 to TRBJ2-2; the match to TRBD1 covers 9 bases. The CDR3 end is not reached by the read, which stops 3 residues before it; the germline J gene fills it in. There are 14 residues in the CDR3. Unmatched junction bases numbered 2, after V lost 3 bases and J lost 6 bases. Per germline, CDR1 LNHDA and CDR2 SQIVND (reference sequence).

Details on this clone: The read ends 3 residues early relative to the CDR3; the germline J gene fills the gap. The rearrangement links TRBV20-1 to TRBJ1-5; 7 bases fit TRBD1. After removal of 0 bases from V and 0 bases from J, the junction contained 8 bases not matched to a gene. The CDR3 totals 17 residues. Germline CDR1 reads DFQATT; CDR2 reads SNEGSKA (reference sequence). This CDR3 is CSARDSTGQHSNQPQHF. The CDR3 bases that were read are TGCAGTGCTAGAGATAGTACGGGACAGCATAGCAATCAGCCC.

For this clone: Coverage ceases 3 residues before the CDR3 finishes, and the germline J gene fills in the end. V usage is TRBV7-3 and J usage is TRBJ2-1; D call uncertain. Germline CDR1 SGHTA, CDR2 FQGTGA. V dropped 2 bases and J dropped 4 bases, with 15 bases sitting between them. CDR3 length: 16 amino acids. Partial CDR3 DNA: TGTGCCAGCAGCTTATCAGCAGGTTTAAGGTACAATGAG. Protein: CASSLSAGLRYNE. In full, the CDR3 is CASSLSAGLRYNEQFF.

In regard to this clone: Sequencing ends 3 residues short of the CDR3 end; the germline J gene provides the rest. The V call is TRBV6-2 or TRBV6-3, the J call TRBJ1-5, with D tentatively TRBD1 (6 bases). V lost 7 bases to trimming and J lost 7 bases, with 11 bases between them. The CDR3 extends over 12 amino acids. The V gene's germline CDR1 is MNHEY and CDR2 SVGEGT. This CDR3 is CASKGGRQPQHF. CDR3 DNA (partial): TGTGCCAGCAAGGGGGGGAGGCAGCCC.

As for this clone: With the read ending 3 residues before the CDR3 end, the germline J gene is used to fill in that end. The rearrangement joins TRBV19 to TRBJ1-5, with 11 nucleotides matching TRBD1. CDR3 length: 16 amino acids. CDR1 and CDR2 (germline): LNHDA, SQIVND (reference sequence). Trimming took 3 bases from V and 4 from J; bases not matched to a gene: 5. CDR3 sequence reads: CASSMDRGPGNQPQHF. The part of the CDR3 DNA that was read is TGTGCCAGTAGTATGGACAGGGGGCCTGGGAATCAGCCC.